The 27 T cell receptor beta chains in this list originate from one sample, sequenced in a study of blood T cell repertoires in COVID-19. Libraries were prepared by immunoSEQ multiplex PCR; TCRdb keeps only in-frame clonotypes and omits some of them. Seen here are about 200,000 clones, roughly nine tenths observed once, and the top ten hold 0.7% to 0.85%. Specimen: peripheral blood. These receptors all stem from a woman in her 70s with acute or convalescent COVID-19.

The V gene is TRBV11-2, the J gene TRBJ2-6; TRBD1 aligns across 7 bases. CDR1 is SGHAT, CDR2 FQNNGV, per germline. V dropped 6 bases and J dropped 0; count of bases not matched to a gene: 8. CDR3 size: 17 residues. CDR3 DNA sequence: TGTGCCAGCAGTAGACGACAGGGAATCTCTGGGGCCAACGTCCTGACTTTC. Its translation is CASSRRQGISGANVLTF.

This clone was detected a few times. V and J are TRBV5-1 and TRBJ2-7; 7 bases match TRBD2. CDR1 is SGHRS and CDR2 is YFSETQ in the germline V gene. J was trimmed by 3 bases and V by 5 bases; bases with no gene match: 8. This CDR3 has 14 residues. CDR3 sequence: CASRPIAGYYEQYF. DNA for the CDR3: TGCGCCAGCAGGCCTATAGCGGGTTACTACGAGCAGTACTTC.

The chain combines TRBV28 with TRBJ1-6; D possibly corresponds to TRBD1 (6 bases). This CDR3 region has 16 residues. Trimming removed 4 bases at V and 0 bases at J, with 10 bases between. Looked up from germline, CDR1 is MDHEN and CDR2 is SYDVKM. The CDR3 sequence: CASSSGASSYNSPLHF. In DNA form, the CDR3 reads TGTGCCAGCAGTTCAGGGGCAAGCTCCTATAATTCACCCCTCCACTTT.

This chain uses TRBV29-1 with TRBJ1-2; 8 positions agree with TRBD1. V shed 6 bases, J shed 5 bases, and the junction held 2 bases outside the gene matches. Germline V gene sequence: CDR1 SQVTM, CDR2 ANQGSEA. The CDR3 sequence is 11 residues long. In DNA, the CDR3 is TGCAGCGTACAGGGGGGTTATGGCTACACCTTC. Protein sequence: CSVQGGYGYTF.

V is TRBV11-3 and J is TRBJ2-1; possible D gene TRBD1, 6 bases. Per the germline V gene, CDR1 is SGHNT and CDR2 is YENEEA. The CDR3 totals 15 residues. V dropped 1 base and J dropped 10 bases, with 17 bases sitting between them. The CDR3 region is CASSLGGRQVSEQFF. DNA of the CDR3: TGTGCCAGCAGCTTAGGGGGCCGACAGGTCAGCGAGCAGTTCTTC.

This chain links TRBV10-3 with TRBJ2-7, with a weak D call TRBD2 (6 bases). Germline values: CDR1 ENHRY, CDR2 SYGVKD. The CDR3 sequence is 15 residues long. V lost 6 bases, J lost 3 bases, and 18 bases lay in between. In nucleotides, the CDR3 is TGTGCCATCAGCTCGGGGAGGCTTTGGGACTACGAGCAGTACTTC. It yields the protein CAISSGRLWDYEQYF.

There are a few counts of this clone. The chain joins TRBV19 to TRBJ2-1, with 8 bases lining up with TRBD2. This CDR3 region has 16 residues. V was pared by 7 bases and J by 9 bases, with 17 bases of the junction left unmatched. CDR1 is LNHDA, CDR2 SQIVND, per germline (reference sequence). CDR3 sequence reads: CASNFALGRAGGEQFF. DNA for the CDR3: TGTGCCAGTAACTTTGCCCTGGGCAGGGCGGGAGGTGAGCAGTTCTTC. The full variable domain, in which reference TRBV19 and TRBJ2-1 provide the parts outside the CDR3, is DGGITQSPKYLFRKEGQNVTLSCEQNLNHDAMYWYRQDPGQGLRLIYYSQIVNDFQKGDIAEGYSVSREKKESFPLTVTSAQKNPTAFYLCASNFALGRAGGEQFFGPGTRLTVL.

The CDR3, as DNA: TGTGCCAGCAGCTTTTACAGGGGGGAGACTAATGAAAAACTGTTTTTT. Translation gives CASSFYRGETNEKLFF. This chain links TRBV5-6 with TRBJ1-4, with 8 positions matching TRBD1. Germline values: CDR1 SGHDT, CDR2 YYEEEE. V lost 2 bases and J lost 2; bases outside the gene matches: 5. This CDR3 comprises 16 residues.

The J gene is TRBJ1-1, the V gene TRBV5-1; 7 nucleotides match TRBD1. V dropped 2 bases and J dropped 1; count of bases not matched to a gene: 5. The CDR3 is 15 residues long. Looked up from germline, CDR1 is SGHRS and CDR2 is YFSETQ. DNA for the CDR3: TGCGCCAGCAGCTTAGACAGGGTTGCGAACACTGAAGCTTTCTTT. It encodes CASSLDRVANTEAFF.

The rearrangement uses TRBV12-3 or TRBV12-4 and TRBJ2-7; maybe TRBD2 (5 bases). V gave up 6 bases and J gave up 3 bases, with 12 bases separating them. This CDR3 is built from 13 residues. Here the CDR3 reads CASRRAGLYEQYF. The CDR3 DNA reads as TGTGCCAGCAGACGCGCGGGCCTCTACGAGCAGTACTTC.

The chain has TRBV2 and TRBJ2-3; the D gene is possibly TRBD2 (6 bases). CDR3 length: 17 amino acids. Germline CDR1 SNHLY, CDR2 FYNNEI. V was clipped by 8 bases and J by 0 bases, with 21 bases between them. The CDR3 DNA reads TGTGCCAGCCCCGCCGATTTTAGCGGTACTAGCACAGATACGCAGTATTTT. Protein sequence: CASPADFSGTSTDTQYF. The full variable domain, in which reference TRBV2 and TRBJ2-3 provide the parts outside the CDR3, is EPEVTQTPSHQVTQMGQEVILRCVPISNHLYFYWYRQILGQKVEFLVSFYNNEISEKSEIFDDQFSVERPDGSNFTLKIRSTKLEDSAMYFCASPADFSGTSTDTQYFGPGTRLTVL.

In DNA form, the CDR3 reads TGCGCCAGCAGCTCGATTGGACAGGGGTCTGGAAACACCATATATTTT. Translation gives CASSSIGQGSGNTIYF. V is TRBV5-1 and J is TRBJ1-3, with TRBD1 matching over 9 bases. Germline values: CDR1 SGHRS, CDR2 YFSETQ. V dropped 3 bases and J dropped 1; count of bases not matched to a gene: 5. The CDR3 sequence is 16 residues long.

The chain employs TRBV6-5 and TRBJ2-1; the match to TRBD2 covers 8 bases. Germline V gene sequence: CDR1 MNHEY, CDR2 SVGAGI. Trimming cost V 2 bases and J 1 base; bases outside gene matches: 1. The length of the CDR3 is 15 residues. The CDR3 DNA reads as TGTGCCAGCAGTTACCAGCGGGGGTCCTACAATGAGCAGTTCTTC. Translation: CASSYQRGSYNEQFF.

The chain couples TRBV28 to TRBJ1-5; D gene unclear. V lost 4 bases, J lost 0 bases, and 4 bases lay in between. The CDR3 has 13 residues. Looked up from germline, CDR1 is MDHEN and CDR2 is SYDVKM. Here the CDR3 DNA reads TGTGCCAGCAGTTACGGTAGCAATCAGCCCCAGCATTTT. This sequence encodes CASSYGSNQPQHF.

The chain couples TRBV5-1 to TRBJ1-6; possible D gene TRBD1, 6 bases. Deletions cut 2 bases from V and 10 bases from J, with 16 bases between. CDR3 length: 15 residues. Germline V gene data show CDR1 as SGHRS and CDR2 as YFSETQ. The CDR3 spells CASSLQGSSWSPLHF. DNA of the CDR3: TGCGCCAGCAGCTTACAGGGTAGTTCGTGGTCACCCCTCCACTTT.

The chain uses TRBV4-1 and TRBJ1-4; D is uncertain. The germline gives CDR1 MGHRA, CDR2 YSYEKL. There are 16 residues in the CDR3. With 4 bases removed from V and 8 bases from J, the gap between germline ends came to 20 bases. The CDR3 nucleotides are TGCGCCAGCAGCCTAGCAGAATTCGGTCGGCAGGAAAAACTGTTTTTT. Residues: CASSLAEFGRQEKLFF.

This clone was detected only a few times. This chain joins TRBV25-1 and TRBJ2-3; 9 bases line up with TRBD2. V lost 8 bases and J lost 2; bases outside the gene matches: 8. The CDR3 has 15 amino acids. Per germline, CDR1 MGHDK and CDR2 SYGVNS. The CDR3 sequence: CASGRASGNTDTQYF. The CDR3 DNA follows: TGTGCCAGCGGGAGGGCTAGCGGGAACACAGATACGCAGTATTTT. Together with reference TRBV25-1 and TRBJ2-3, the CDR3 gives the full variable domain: EADIYQTPRYLVIGTGKKITLECSQTMGHDKMYWYQQDPGMELHLIHYSYGVNSTEKGDLSSESTVSRIRTEHFPLTLESARPSHTSQYLCASGRASGNTDTQYFGPGTRLTVL.

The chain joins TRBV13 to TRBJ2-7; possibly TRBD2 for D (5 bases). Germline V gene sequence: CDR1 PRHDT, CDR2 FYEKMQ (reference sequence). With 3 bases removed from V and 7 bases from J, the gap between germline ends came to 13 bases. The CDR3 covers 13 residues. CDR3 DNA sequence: TGTGCCAGCAGCTTGCCCGGGCGAGGGGAGCAGTACTTC. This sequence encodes CASSLPGRGEQYF.

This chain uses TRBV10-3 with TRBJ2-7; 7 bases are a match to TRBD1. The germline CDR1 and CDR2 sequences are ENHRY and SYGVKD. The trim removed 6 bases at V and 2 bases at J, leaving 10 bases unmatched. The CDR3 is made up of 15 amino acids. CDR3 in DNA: TGTGCCATCAGCGACAACAGGGGCGGAACCTACGAGCAGTACTTC. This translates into CAISDNRGGTYEQYF.

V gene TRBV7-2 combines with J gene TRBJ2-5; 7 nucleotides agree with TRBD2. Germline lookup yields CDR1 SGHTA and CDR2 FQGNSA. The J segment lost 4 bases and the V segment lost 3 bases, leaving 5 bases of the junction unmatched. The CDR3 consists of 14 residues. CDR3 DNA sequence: TGTGCCAGCAGCTTCCCTGGACTAGGAGAGACCCAGTACTTC. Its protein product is CASSFPGLGETQYF.

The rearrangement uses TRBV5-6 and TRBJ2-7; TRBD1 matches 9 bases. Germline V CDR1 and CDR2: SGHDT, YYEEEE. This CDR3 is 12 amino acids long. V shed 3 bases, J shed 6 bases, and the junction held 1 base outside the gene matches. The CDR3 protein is CASSSDRGEQYF. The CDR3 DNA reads TGTGCCAGCAGCTCGGACAGGGGCGAGCAGTACTTC. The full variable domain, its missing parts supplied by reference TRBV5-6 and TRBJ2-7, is DAGVTQSPTHLIKTRGQQVTLRCSPKSGHDTVSWYQQALGQGPQFIFQYYEEEERQRGNFPDRFSGHQFPNYSSELNVNALLLGDSALYLCASSSDRGEQYFGPGTRLTVT.

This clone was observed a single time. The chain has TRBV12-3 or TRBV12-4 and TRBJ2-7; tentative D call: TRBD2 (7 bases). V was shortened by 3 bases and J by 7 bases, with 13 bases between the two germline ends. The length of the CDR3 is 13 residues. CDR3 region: CASSLGAGEEQYF. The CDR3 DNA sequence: TGTGCCAGCAGTTTGGGGGCGGGGGAAGAGCAGTACTTC.

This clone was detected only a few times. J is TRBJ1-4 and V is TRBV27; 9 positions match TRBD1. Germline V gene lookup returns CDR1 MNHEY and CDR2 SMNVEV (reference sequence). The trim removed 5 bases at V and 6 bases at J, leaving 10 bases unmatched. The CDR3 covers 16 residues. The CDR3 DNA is TGTGCCAGCAGTCGCGGACGGACAGGGGCGGATGAAAAACTGTTTTTT. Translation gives CASSRGRTGADEKLFF.

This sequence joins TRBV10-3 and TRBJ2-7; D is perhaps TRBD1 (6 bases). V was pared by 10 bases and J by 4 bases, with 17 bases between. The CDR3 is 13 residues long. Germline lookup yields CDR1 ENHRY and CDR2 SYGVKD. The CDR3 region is CATGRDNLYEQYF. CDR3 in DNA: TGTGCCACGGGCCGGGACAACTTATACGAGCAGTACTTC.

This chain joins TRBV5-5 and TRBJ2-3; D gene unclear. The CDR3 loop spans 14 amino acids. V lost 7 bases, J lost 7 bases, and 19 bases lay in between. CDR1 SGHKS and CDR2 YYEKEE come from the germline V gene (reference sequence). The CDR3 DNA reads TGTGCCAGCCTTGAGGCAGAAACCGTGCATACGCAGTATTTT. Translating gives CASLEAETVHTQYF.

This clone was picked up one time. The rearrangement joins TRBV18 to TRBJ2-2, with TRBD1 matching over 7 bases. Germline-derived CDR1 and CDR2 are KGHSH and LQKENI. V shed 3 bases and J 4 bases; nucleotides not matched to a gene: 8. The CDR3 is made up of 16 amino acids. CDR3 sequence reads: CASSPLRTGGTGELFF. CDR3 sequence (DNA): TGTGCCAGCTCACCTTTAAGGACAGGCGGCACCGGGGAGCTGTTTTTT. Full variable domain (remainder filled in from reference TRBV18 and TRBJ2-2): NAGVMQNPRHLVRRRGQEARLRCSPMKGHSHVYWYRQLPEEGLKFMVYLQKENIIDESGMPKERFSAEFPKEGPSILRIQQVVRGDSAAYFCASSPLRTGGTGELFFGEGSRLTVL.

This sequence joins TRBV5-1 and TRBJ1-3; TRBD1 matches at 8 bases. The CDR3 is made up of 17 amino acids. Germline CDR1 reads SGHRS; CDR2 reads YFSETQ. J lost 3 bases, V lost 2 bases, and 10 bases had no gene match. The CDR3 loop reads CASSLQGQGSYGNTIYF. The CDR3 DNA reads TGCGCCAGCAGCTTACAAGGACAGGGATCTTATGGAAACACCATATATTTT.